This TCR beta chain was sequenced for a study of T-cell memory formation after mild COVID-19. Background on the study: TCR clusters showed largely donor specificity.

Study observations and caveats: The authors did not confirm SARS-CoV-2 specificity of second-wave clones peaking day 37.

Constant-segment primers served in 5'RACE that generated TCR alpha and TCR beta cDNA libraries bearing sample barcodes and UMIs. TCRdb used MiXCR to reprocess the 5' RACE reads, holding one entry per CDR3 protein. The profile shows about 400,000 distinct CDR3 sequences, approximately 16% of them singletons. This clonotype showed up many times. Its target is not known. Germline CDR1 is SGHRS and CDR2 is YFSETQ. There are 14 residues in the CDR3. The V gene lost 1 base and the J gene lost 6 bases, with 11 bases spanning the gap. Sequencing was carried out using PBMCs or a T cell subset sorted from them (not recorded which). The TCR comes from a man aged 18 to 35 who had mild COVID-19 (a few samples of this study predate the infection). Cell type and time point are not known. V gene TRBV5-1 combines with J gene TRBJ1-5; D call uncertain. The CDR3 nucleotides read TGCGCCAGCAGCTTGACGGGCTTCGGTCAGCCCCAGCATTTT. It specifies CASSLTGFGQPQHF.